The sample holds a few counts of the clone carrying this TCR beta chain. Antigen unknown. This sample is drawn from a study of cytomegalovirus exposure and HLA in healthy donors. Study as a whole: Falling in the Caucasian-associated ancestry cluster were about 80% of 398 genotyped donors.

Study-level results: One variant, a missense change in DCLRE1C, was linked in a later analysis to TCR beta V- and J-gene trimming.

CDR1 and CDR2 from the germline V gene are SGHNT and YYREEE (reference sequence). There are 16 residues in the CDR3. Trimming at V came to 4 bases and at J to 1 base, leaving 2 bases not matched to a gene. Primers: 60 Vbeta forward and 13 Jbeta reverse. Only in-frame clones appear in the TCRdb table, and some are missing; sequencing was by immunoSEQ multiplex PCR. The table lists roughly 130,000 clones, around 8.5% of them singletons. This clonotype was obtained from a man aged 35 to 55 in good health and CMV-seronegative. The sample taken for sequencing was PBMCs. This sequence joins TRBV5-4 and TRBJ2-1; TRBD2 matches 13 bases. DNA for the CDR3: TGTGCCAGCAGCAAGACTAGCGGGGGGTCCTACAATGAGCAGTTCTTC. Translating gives CASSKTSGGSYNEQFF. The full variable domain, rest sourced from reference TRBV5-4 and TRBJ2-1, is ETGVTQSPTHLIKTRGQQVTLRCSSQSGHNTVSWYQQALGQGPQFIFQYYREEENGRGNFPPRFSGLQFPNYSSELNVNALELDDSALYLCASSKTSGGSYNEQFFGPGTRLTVL.